This T cell receptor (beta chain) was found in a study of long-term antiretroviral therapy in people with HIV. Study outcomes and limitations: Post-treatment diversity went higher with ART but stayed below transplant donor controls.

Of note for this clone: Its specificity is unknown.

At survey level, the immunoSEQ assay was run in its v3.0 version. Libraries were prepared by immunoSEQ multiplex PCR; TCRdb keeps only in-frame clonotypes and omits some of them. The repertoire includes 34,000 or so clones, approximately 93% of them detected once, and about 3.7% sits in the top ten. From germline, CDR1 is ENHRY and CDR2 SYGVKD. The CDR3 contains 11 residues. Between the trimmed V and J ends, which lost 3 bases and 4 bases, there was a span of 1 base. The chain carries TRBV10-3 and TRBJ2-1; D gene ambiguous. The sequences come from unsorted PBMCs, collected about 5.1 years after starting antiretroviral therapy. The receptor was isolated from a woman in her 50s with HIV. The chain's CDR3 is CAISDYNEQFF. CDR3 bases: TGTGCCATCAGTGATTACAATGAGCAGTTCTTC.